The present T cell receptor beta chain was sequenced within a study of blood T cell repertoires in COVID-19. Study details: T cells, B-cell-depleted T cells, or PBMCs provided the cDNA or gDNA that served as material.

The CDR3 has 14 residues. Trimming took off 0 bases at V and 13 bases at J, with 19 bases between the two ends. Germline CDR1 and CDR2: SGHTS and YDEGEE. Clones were read by immunoSEQ multiplex PCR, and TCRdb kept only the in-frame ones, dropping some. The sample contains over 200,000 clones, 70% to 90% of which appear only once. V is TRBV5-8 and J is TRBJ1-2, with D possibly TRBD1 on 6 matching bases. The receptor's source is a woman under 30 who had recovered from COVID-19. The sample was peripheral blood. The CDR3 sequence: CASSLAAAEGDGTF. The CDR3 region has the DNA TGTGCCAGCAGCTTGGCCGCGGCAGAGGGGGATGGCACCTTC. The full variable domain, rest sourced from reference TRBV5-8 and TRBJ1-2, is EAGVTQSPTHLIKTRGQQATLRCSPISGHTSVYWYQQALGLGLQFLLWYDEGEERNRGNFPPRFSGRQFPNYSSELNVNALELEDSALYLCASSLAAAEGDGTFGSGTRLTVV.